A single sample is the source of the 14 T cell receptor beta chains below, sequenced in a study of CD8 T cells in ankylosing spondylitis. General study results and limits: Seemingly distinctive of ankylosing spondylitis blood was a TCR beta motif formed by eight highly homologous variants.

TCRdb passed the 5' RACE reads through MiXCR, listing each CDR3 protein once. The sample yields around 770,000 distinct CDR3 sequences, approximately 12% seen once. For these TCRs, the target antigens are not known. The source material was blood, either unsorted or a sorted T cell fraction (not recorded which). The receptors derive from a male donor with ankylosing spondylitis.

The chain uses TRBV6-1 and TRBJ2-1; 9 positions agree with TRBD1. CDR1 is MNHNS, CDR2 SASEGT, per germline. V shed 6 bases, J shed 5 bases, and the junction held 8 bases outside the gene matches. The CDR3 consists of 15 residues. CDR3: CASSLPGQGDNEQFF. The CDR3 bases are TGTGCCAGCAGCCTACCGGGACAGGGAGACAATGAGCAGTTCTTC.

The chain joins TRBV10-3 to TRBJ1-2, with D uncertain. The CDR3 has 14 amino acids. Germline V gene data show CDR1 as ENHRY and CDR2 as SYGVKD. Trimming stripped 4 bases from V and 4 bases from J, with 13 bases between. The CDR3 protein is CAISVGGSGYGYTF. The CDR3 DNA reads TGTGCCATCAGTGTAGGAGGGAGCGGCTATGGCTACACCTTC.

This clonotype appeared a few times. The CDR3 sequence is CASSQGIQGDYGYTF. Here the CDR3 DNA reads TGCGCCAGCAGCCAGGGTATACAGGGGGACTATGGCTACACCTTC. The chain employs TRBV4-1 and TRBJ1-2; TRBD1 aligns across 8 bases. V trimming: 3 bases; J trimming: 3 bases; junction bases outside the gene matches: 6. This CDR3 spans 15 amino acids. Germline CDR1 is MGHRA and CDR2 is YSYEKL.

A remark on this clonotype: One end of the junction is discordant with germline, which a read error may explain. The rearrangement links TRBV29-1 to TRBJ2-7; D may be TRBD1 or TRBD2 (6 bases each). From germline, CDR1 is SQVTM and CDR2 ANQGSEA. This CDR3 has 13 amino acids. The CDR3 coding sequence is TGCGGCGTTGAAAGGGGGGCGGGTTACGAGCAGTACTTC. Its protein is CGVERGAGYEQYF.

The chain employs TRBV6-2 or TRBV6-3 and TRBJ1-2; TRBD1 aligns across 7 bases. Germline-derived CDR1 and CDR2 are MNHEY and SVGEGT. Unmatched junction bases numbered 16, after V lost 2 bases and J lost 7 bases. This CDR3 region has 17 residues. CDR3 nucleotides: TGTGCCAGCAGTTACAGGGGGCAAGAGGACAGAAGTAGTGGCTACACCTTC. Protein: CASSYRGQEDRSSGYTF.

Only a few counts were recorded for this clonotype. The rearrangement links TRBV30 to TRBJ2-5; possibly TRBD1 for D (6 bases). The CDR3 runs 13 residues. V shed 3 bases and J shed 1 base, with 9 bases lying between them. The germline V gene encodes CDR1 GTSNPN and CDR2 SVGIG (reference sequence). The CDR3 reads CAWSWDIQETQYF. As DNA, the CDR3 is TGTGCCTGGAGCTGGGACATCCAAGAGACCCAGTACTTC.

The chain has TRBV27 and TRBJ2-7, with TRBD2 matching 7 bases. The V segment lost 6 bases and the J segment 0 bases; nucleotides outside the gene matches: 5. The CDR3 has 14 residues. Germline loops: CDR1 MNHEY, CDR2 SMNVEV (reference sequence). The DNA for the CDR3 is TGTGCCAGCAGGAAAAGCGGGAACTCCTACGAGCAGTACTTC. Its translation: CASRKSGNSYEQYF.

This clonotype has more than one count but fewer than ten. The gene calls are TRBV7-8 and TRBJ2-7; 10 bases fit TRBD2. CDR1 is SGHVS, CDR2 FQNEAQ, per germline. V shed 5 bases, J shed 1 base, and the junction held 5 bases outside the gene matches. The CDR3 extends over 15 amino acids. DNA of the CDR3: TGTGCCAGCAGCACGGGACTAGCGACGTCCTACGAGCAGTACTTC. This translates into CASSTGLATSYEQYF.

This clonotype occurred a few times. The rearrangement uses TRBV10-3 and TRBJ2-5; D unclear. The CDR3 spans 11 residues. Germline V gene data show CDR1 as ENHRY and CDR2 as SYGVKD. The V end lost 4 bases, the J end lost 5 bases, and 5 bases lay between the germline ends. The CDR3 protein is CAISGVETQYF. The DNA for the CDR3 is TGTGCCATCAGTGGTGTCGAGACCCAGTACTTC.

The rearrangement joins TRBV18 to TRBJ1-5; unclear D gene. The germline V and J ends were trimmed by 2 bases and 1 base, with 6 bases remaining between them. CDR1 and CDR2 (germline): KGHSH, LQKENI. CDR3 length: 14 amino acids. CDR3 amino acids: CASSPFMSNQPQHF. The DNA of the CDR3 is TGTGCCAGCTCACCATTTATGAGCAATCAGCCCCAGCATTTT.

Only a few counts were recorded for this clonotype. The gene calls are TRBV12-3 or TRBV12-4 and TRBJ2-3; 9 bases fit TRBD2. CDR3 length: 16 residues. The V gene end was trimmed by 4 bases and the J gene end by 4 bases; junction bases not matched to a gene: 9. CDR3 sequence: CASSSLAGKGADTQYF. The CDR3 region has the DNA TGTGCCAGCAGTTCTCTAGCGGGGAAAGGGGCAGATACGCAGTATTTT.

This chain uses TRBV20-1 with TRBJ1-1, with a weak D call TRBD1 (6 bases). The germline V and J ends were trimmed by 3 bases and 4 bases, with 9 bases remaining between them. Germline CDR1 reads DFQATT; CDR2 reads SNEGSKA (reference sequence). CDR3 length: 12 amino acids. This chain's CDR3 is CSARGHPTEAFF. CDR3 DNA sequence: TGCAGTGCTAGGGGACATCCCACTGAAGCTTTCTTT.

This clonotype was counted many times. This chain links TRBV6-2 or TRBV6-3 with TRBJ2-7, with TRBD1 identical over 7 bases. Losses at the gene ends were 6 bases for V and 4 bases for J; bases not matched to a gene: 3. The length of the CDR3 is 12 residues. Germline lookup yields CDR1 MNHEY and CDR2 SVGEGT. CDR3 in amino acids: CASRQGDYEQYF. The CDR3 DNA follows: TGTGCCAGCAGGCAGGGGGATTACGAGCAGTACTTC.

DNA for the CDR3: TGCGCCAGCAGCGAATCTGCGGGAGGAAACGAGCAGTACTTC. Translated, it gives CASSESAGGNEQYF. The gene calls are TRBV5-1 and TRBJ2-7; 8 nucleotides agree with TRBD2. CDR3 size: 14 residues. Per germline, CDR1 SGHRS and CDR2 YFSETQ. The ends lost 4 bases at V and 5 bases at J; junction bases unmatched: 8. The full variable domain, with the rest looked up from reference TRBV5-1 and TRBJ2-7, is KAGVTQTPRYLIKTRGQQVTLSCSPISGHRSVSWYQQTPGQGLQFLFEYFSETQRNKGNFPGRFSGRQFSNSRSEMNVSTLELGDSALYLCASSESAGGNEQYFGPGTRLTVT.